The 13 T cell receptor beta chains below were found in one sample sequenced in a study of response to subunit inactivated influenza vaccine (dated by TCRdb to 2017 to 2018). Receptors were amplified or captured by RT-PCR. The instrument given in TCRdb is Illumina HiSeq 2500. The public reads were run again by TCRdb, first through fastp at Q25 and then through MiXCR, and only productive beta chains were kept. Entries that share a CDR3 protein sequence are merged under the most common genes and DNA. The sample records about 570,000 distinct CDR3 sequences, about 10% of which are singletons. The ten largest clones add up to about 11% of the sample. This sample was also put to use in a study of T cells expressing NK-cell markers. The second study reports: TCR beta cDNA libraries were prepared using 5'RACE template switching, which introduced a universal primer site and unique molecular identifiers.

The sequences come from PBMCs from blood, collected on the day of vaccination. These receptors came from a man between 45 and 60 years old who received an inactivated influenza vaccine. Donor details come from another sample of the same person, matched by shared clones.

This clonotype was observed a few times. The genes are TRBV9 and TRBJ2-1, with D unclear. The germline gives CDR1 SGDLS, CDR2 YYNGEE. The V end lost 0 bases, the J end lost 0 bases, and 7 bases lay between the germline ends. This CDR3 is built from 15 residues. This CDR3 reads CASSVGQDSYNEQFF. The DNA for the CDR3 is TGTGCCAGCAGCGTAGGGCAGGACTCCTACAATGAGCAGTTCTTC.

This clonotype was seen only a few times. The rearrangement uses TRBV28 and TRBJ1-1; TRBD1 matches at 7 bases. The V and J ends lost 6 bases and 4 bases, in that order; junction bases with no gene match: 8. Germline V gene sequence: CDR1 MDHEN, CDR2 SYDVKM. The CDR3 sequence is 14 residues long. The chain's CDR3 is CASRFDRVSTEAFF. CDR3 bases: TGTGCCAGCAGATTCGACAGGGTAAGCACTGAAGCTTTCTTT.

This clonotype has ten or more counts. The chain employs TRBV14 and TRBJ2-7; D ambiguous. The germline V gene has CDR1 SGHDN and CDR2 FVKESK. V dropped 3 bases and J dropped 3 bases, with 3 bases sitting between them. The CDR3 totals 11 residues. The CDR3 nucleotides are TGTGCCAGCAGCCAGCGCTACGAGCAGTACTTC. Translated: CASSQRYEQYF.

The chain joins TRBV5-4 to TRBJ2-3; TRBD2 matches at 9 bases. The CDR3 contains 17 residues. V lost 0 bases and J lost 6; bases outside the gene matches: 11. The germline V gene has CDR1 SGHNT and CDR2 YYREEE (reference sequence). The CDR3 loop is CASSLERGGRAPDTQYF. The CDR3 coding sequence is TGTGCCAGCAGCTTGGAACGGGGCGGGAGGGCCCCTGATACGCAGTATTTT. The variable domain in full, with the rest retrieved from reference TRBV5-4 and TRBJ2-3, is ETGVTQSPTHLIKTRGQQVTLRCSSQSGHNTVSWYQQALGQGPQFIFQYYREEENGRGNFPPRFSGLQFPNYSSELNVNALELDDSALYLCASSLERGGRAPDTQYFGPGTRLTVL.

This clonotype was seen only a few times. For the CDR3, the DNA is TGTGCCAGCAGCCACCGGACAGGCCAAAACATTCAGTACTTC. Protein product: CASSHRTGQNIQYF. The chain employs TRBV7-2 and TRBJ2-4; TRBD1 aligns across 7 bases. The CDR3 has 14 residues. CDR1 is SGHTA, CDR2 FQGNSA, per germline. V trimming: 5 bases; J trimming: 5 bases; junction bases outside the gene matches: 6.

The genes are TRBV6-1 and TRBJ1-2; D is unclear. Germline V gene data show CDR1 as MNHNS and CDR2 as SASEGT. This CDR3 comprises 14 residues. Trimming cost V 6 bases and J 2 bases, with 13 bases left between them. The CDR3 DNA reads as TGTGCCAGCAGCGAACCTGTCGGGAACTATGGCTACACCTTC. Translating gives CASSEPVGNYGYTF.

The rearrangement uses TRBV4-3 and TRBJ1-6; D unresolved. The CDR3 has 15 residues. Germline V gene data show CDR1 as LGHNA and CDR2 as YSLEER. The germline V and J ends were trimmed by 4 bases and 9 bases, with 16 bases remaining between them. As DNA, the CDR3 is TGCGCCAGCAGCCCGGATGCAGGAGGTTCTTCACCCCTCCACTTT. It encodes CASSPDAGGSSPLHF.

CDR3 sequence (DNA): TGTGCCAGCACCCCCGGGCCCCCTAGCGGGTACGAGCAGTACTTC. Translation: CASTPGPPSGYEQYF. This sequence joins TRBV12-3 or TRBV12-4 and TRBJ2-7, with 8 bases fitting TRBD2. The CDR3 totals 15 residues. Losses at the gene ends were 7 bases for V and 4 bases for J; bases not matched to a gene: 12.

This clonotype came up many times. This chain joins TRBV12-3 or TRBV12-4 and TRBJ1-2; D unresolved. The CDR3 is 14 residues long. V was trimmed by 5 bases and J by 0 bases, leaving 10 bases between them. This CDR3 is CASSETAANYGYTF. In DNA form, the CDR3 reads TGTGCCAGCAGTGAGACCGCAGCTAACTATGGCTACACCTTC.

The rearrangement links TRBV6-1 to TRBJ1-1, with 9 bases fitting TRBD1. The V segment lost 5 bases and the J segment 5 bases; nucleotides outside the gene matches: 6. CDR3 length: 14 residues. The V gene's germline CDR1 is MNHNS and CDR2 SASEGT. The CDR3 is CASSQGQGKTEAFF. The CDR3 DNA sequence: TGTGCCAGCAGTCAAGGACAGGGGAAGACTGAAGCTTTCTTT.

The chain joins TRBV3-1 to TRBJ1-2; 8 bases agree with TRBD1. The CDR3 runs to 12 residues. J lost 8 bases, V lost 7 bases, and 6 bases had no gene match. Germline V gene sequence: CDR1 LGHDT, CDR2 YNNKEL (reference sequence). The CDR3 bases are TGTGCCAGCACTCAGTGGACAGGGGGCTACACCTTC. Its translation is CASTQWTGGYTF.

With regard to this clonotype: At one boundary the junction diverges from the germline segment, which might be a read error. The chain joins TRBV5-6 to TRBJ2-3; D gene ambiguous. The CDR3 runs 15 residues. Germline V lookup: CDR1 SGHDT, CDR2 YYEEEE. The CDR3 region is CASSLAEVITATQYF. The CDR3 nucleotides are TGTGCCAGCAGCTTGGCCGAGGTGATCACAGCTACGCAGTATTTT.

In its sample, this clonotype was seen a few times. The rearrangement uses TRBV20-1 and TRBJ2-1, with D unresolved. V was trimmed by 1 base and J by 2 bases, leaving 9 bases between them. In germline, CDR1 is DFQATT, CDR2 SNEGSKA (reference sequence). This CDR3 has 14 residues. The CDR3, as DNA: TGCAGTGCTAGAGCGGGCCTTACCTACAATGAGCAGTTCTTC. Translation gives CSARAGLTYNEQFF.